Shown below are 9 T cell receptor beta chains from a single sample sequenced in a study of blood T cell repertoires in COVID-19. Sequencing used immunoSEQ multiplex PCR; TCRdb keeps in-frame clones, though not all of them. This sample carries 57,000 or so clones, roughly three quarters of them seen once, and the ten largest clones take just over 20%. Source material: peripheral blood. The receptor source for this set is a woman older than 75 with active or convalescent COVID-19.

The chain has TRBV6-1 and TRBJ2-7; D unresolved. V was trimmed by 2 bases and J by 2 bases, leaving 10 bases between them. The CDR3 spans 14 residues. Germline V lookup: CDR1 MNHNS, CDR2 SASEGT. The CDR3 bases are TGTGCCAGCAGTGAAACAAGTCCCCCCTACGAGCAGTACTTC. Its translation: CASSETSPPYEQYF.

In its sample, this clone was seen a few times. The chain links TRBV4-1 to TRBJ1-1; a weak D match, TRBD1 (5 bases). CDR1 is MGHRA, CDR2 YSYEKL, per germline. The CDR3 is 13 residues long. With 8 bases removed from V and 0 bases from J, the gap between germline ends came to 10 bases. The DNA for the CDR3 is TGCGCCAGCCGACAGCTCATGAACACTGAAGCTTTCTTT. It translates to CASRQLMNTEAFF.

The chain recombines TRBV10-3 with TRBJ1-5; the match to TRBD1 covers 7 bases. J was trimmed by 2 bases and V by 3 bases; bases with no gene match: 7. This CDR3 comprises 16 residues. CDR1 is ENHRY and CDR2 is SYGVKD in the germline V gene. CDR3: CAISDPDRAGNQPQHF. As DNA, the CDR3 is TGTGCCATCAGTGACCCCGACAGGGCCGGCAATCAGCCCCAGCATTTT.

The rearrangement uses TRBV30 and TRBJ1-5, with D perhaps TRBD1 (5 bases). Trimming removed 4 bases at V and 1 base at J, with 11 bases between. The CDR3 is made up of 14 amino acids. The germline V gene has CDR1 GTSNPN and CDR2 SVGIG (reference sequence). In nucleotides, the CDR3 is TGTGCCTGGACCGGGGGGGTGAGCAATCAGCCCCAGCATTTT. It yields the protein CAWTGGVSNQPQHF.

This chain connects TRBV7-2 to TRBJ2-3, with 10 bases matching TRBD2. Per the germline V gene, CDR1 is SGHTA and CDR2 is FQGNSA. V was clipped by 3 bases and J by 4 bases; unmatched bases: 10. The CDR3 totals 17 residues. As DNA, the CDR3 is TGTGCCAGCAGCTTTTCTCGGAGCGGGGGGGGACCAGATACGCAGTATTTT. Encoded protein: CASSFSRSGGGPDTQYF.

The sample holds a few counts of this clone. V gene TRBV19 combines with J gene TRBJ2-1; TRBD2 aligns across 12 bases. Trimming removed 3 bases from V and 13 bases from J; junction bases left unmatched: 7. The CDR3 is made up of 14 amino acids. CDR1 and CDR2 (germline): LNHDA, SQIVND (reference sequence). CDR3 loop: CASSISSSGGVQFF. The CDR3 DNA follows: TGTGCCAGTAGTATTTCATCTAGCGGGGGGGTACAGTTCTTC.

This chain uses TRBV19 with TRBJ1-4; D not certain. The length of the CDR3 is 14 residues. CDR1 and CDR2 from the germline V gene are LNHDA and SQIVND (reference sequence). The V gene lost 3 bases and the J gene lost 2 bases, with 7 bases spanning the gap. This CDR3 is CASSITSTNEKLFF. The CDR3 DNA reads TGTGCCAGTAGTATTACGAGTACTAATGAAAAACTGTTTTTT.

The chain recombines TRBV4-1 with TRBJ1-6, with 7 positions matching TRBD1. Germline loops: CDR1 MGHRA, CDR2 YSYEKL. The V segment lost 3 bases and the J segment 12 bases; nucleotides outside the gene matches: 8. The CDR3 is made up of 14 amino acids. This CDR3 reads CASSQAGQTRPLHF. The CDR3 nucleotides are TGCGCCAGCAGCCAGGCGGGACAGACTAGACCCCTCCACTTT.

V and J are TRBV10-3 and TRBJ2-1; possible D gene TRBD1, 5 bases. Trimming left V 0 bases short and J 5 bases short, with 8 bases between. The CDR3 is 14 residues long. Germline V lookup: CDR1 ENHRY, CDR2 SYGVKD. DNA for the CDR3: TGTGCCATCAGTGAGTCCGACAGAGACAATGAGCAGTTCTTC. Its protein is CAISESDRDNEQFF.